These T cell receptor beta chains were read from a single sample in a study of cytomegalovirus exposure and HLA in healthy donors. Using immunoSEQ multiplex PCR, the repertoire was profiled, and TCRdb retains in-frame clones only, with some absent. Of some 130,000 clones detected, just over 70% appear once; the ten largest clones hold about 2.7%. What was sequenced was PBMCs. These receptors all stem from a woman in her fifties or sixties in good health and CMV-seropositive. Each CDR3 is given with its conserved first and last residue. A D gene is named only where the DNA matches it firmly. Only part of the rows carry a size: once, few, many, or a class if the clone is expanded.

TRBV7-3	TRBJ1-1	-	TRBD1	TGTGCCAGCAGCTTCCTAGGGACAGGGGATGAAGCTTTCTTT	CASSFLGTGDEAFF
TRBV6-5	TRBJ2-7	-	TRBD1	TGTGCCAGCAGGCCTACAGGGGGCTACGAGCAGTACTTC	CASRPTGGYEQYF
TRBV19	TRBJ2-3	-	-	TGTGCCAGTAGTATGGGGCAACCCTCGGATACGCAGTATTTT	CASSMGQPSDTQYF
TRBV5-1	TRBJ2-5	-	TRBD1	TGCGCCAGCAGCTTGGCTAGGGGGCTAGGAGAGACCCAGTACTTC	CASSLARGLGETQYF
TRBV5-3	TRBJ2-7	-	-	TGTGCCAGAAGCTTGACGGTAAAGTACGAGCAGTACTTC	CARSLTVKYEQYF
TRBV6-5	TRBJ1-1	-	-	TGTGCCAGCAGTCGGGTTACGAACACTGAAGCTTTCTTT	CASSRVTNTEAFF
TRBV9	TRBJ1-5	few	TRBD1	TGTGCCAGCAGCGCGGGACAGGGGATCAATCAGCCCCAGCATTTT	CASSAGQGINQPQHF
TRBV18	TRBJ2-2	-	-	TGTGCCAGCTCACCCCAGGGACAGAACACCGGGGAGCTGTTTTTT	CASSPQGQNTGELFF
TRBV7-9	TRBJ2-1	-	-	TGTGCCAGCAGCTCCCGCGGCAGCTCCTACAATGAGCAGTTCTTC	CASSSRGSSYNEQFF
TRBV19	TRBJ2-2	once	TRBD2	TGTGCCAGTAGTACTAGCGGGGGGGCCGGCGCCGGGGAGCTGTTTTTT	CASSTSGGAGAGELFF
TRBV4-1	TRBJ2-1	-	-	TGCGCCAGCAGGAGTGCCTACAATGAGCAGTTCTTC	CASRSAYNEQFF
TRBV18	TRBJ1-2	-	TRBD1	TGTGCCAGCTCACCACGGTGGGACAGGGGGTCCAGCTATGGCTACACCTTC	CASSPRWDRGSSYGYTF
TRBV2	TRBJ1-1	few	TRBD1	TGTGCCAGCAGTGAAGAGAGGGGGCCAACTGAAGCTTTCTTT	CASSEERGPTEAFF
TRBV6-6	TRBJ1-3	-	-	TGTGCCAGCAGTTACGATGGGCGACCCTCTGGAAACACCATATATTTT	CASSYDGRPSGNTIYF
TRBV4-2	TRBJ2-5	-	TRBD2	TGTGCCAGCAGCCAAGGGACTAGCGGAGAGACCCAGTACTTC	CASSQGTSGETQYF
TRBV6-5	TRBJ1-4	-	TRBD1	TGTGCCAGCAGGGACAGGGCGGCGGGGGAAAAACTGTTTTTT	CASRDRAAGEKLFF
TRBV4-1	TRBJ1-4	many	-	TGCGCCAGCAGCCAAGATAGGTCGGGGACAAGTAATGAAAAACTGTTTTTT	CASSQDRSGTSNEKLFF
TRBV5-1	TRBJ2-3	few	TRBD2	TGCGCCAGCAGCTTGTGGGGCGGGGGGGCCCGGGGCACAGATACGCAGTATTTT	CASSLWGGGARGTDTQYF
TRBV5-1	TRBJ2-3	-	-	TGCGCCAGCAGAGGGGACACCCTCACAGATACGCAGTATTTT	CASRGDTLTDTQYF
TRBV6-5	TRBJ2-4	few	TRBD2	TGTGCCAGCAGTTATGGTGGGGAGGGGTCCAAAAACATTCAGTACTTC	CASSYGGEGSKNIQYF
TRBV6-5	TRBJ1-1	-	-	TGTGCCAGCGCGGATTCCGACGGGGGTGAGGAAGCTTTCTTT	CASADSDGGEEAFF
TRBV28	TRBJ2-1	-	TRBD2	TGTGCCAGCAGTTTAGGGAGCGGGGGGGGCCACAATGAGCAGTTCTTC	CASSLGSGGGHNEQFF
TRBV19	TRBJ2-7	-	TRBD1	TGTGCCAGTAGCCCCTCTTACAGGGGAACCTACGAGCAGTACTTC	CASSPSYRGTYEQYF
TRBV2	TRBJ1-2	once	-	TGTGCCAGCAGTGGGCCGGGTGACTATGGCTACACCTTC	CASSGPGDYGYTF
TRBV9	TRBJ2-2	-	TRBD1	TGTGCCAGCAGCGCGGAGACAGGGATTTCCACCGGGGAGCTGTTTTTT	CASSAETGISTGELFF
TRBV7-9	TRBJ2-2	few	-	TGTGCCCATGGTCCGCGGACAGTGAACACCGGGGAGCTGTTTTTT	CAHGPRTVNTGELFF
TRBV7-3	TRBJ2-7	-	-	TGTGCCAGCAGCTCATTTTCGGGGGCCTACGAGCAGTACTTC	CASSSFSGAYEQYF
TRBV20-1	TRBJ1-1	-	-	TGCAGTGCCCTAGAGTATGAAGCTTTCTTT	CSALEYEAFF
TRBV9	TRBJ1-2	-	-	TGTGCCAGCAGCGTCTCACTTACAGGCGGACGCAACTATGGCTACACCTTC	CASSVSLTGGRNYGYTF